This T cell receptor beta chain derives from a study of T cells in Graves' hyperthyroidism and ophthalmopathy. Researchers amplified the TCR beta CDR3 regions from RNA transcripts. A first-round RT-PCR of the TCR CDR3 used the HTBI primer set. TCRdb independently ran MiXCR on the multiplex PCR reads; one entry per CDR3 protein. The sample includes roughly 700,000 distinct CDR3 sequences, 30% to 40% of them seen just once. Trimming removed 5 bases at V and 2 bases at J, with 19 bases between. The CDR3 length is 16 residues. Germline V gene lookup returns CDR1 SGHRS and CDR2 YFSETQ. The V and J genes are TRBV5-1 and TRBJ2-5; the D gene is possibly TRBD1 (6 bases). This TCR was sampled from a woman aged 40 to 50 with Graves' hyperthyroidism. Input material: blood. CDR3 sequence: CASSTARTANQETQYF. The CDR3 region has the DNA TGCGCCAGCAGTACGGCTAGGACAGCGAATCAAGAGACCCAGTACTTC.